These 32 T cell receptor beta chains were sequenced from one sample in a study of PD-L1 blockade in urothelial cancer. This table comes from immunoSEQ multiplex PCR, and its TCRdb copy is limited to in-frame clones, with some not included. The sample has 68,000 or so clones; 75% to 85% are singletons. Time point in this sample: pretreatment peripheral blood. Sample: PBMCs, taken around atezolizumab (anti-PD-L1) treatment. The receptors stem from a man aged 65 to 85 with urothelial cancer.

J is TRBJ2-4 and V is TRBV21-1; the table's D call TRBD2 went unverified against the DNA. TRBV21-1 is tagged as a pseudogene. The CDR3 is made up of 13 amino acids. CDR3 nucleotides: TGTGCCAGCGGGGAGACGGCCAAAAACATTCAGTACTTC. This codes for CASGETAKNIQYF.

The chain recombines TRBV5-4 with TRBJ2-5; TRBD1 agrees at 7 bases. Germline V gene lookup returns CDR1 SGHNT and CDR2 YYREEE (reference sequence). With V trimmed by 0 bases and J by 5 bases, 4 bases remained unmatched. The CDR3 is made up of 14 amino acids. CDR3 sequence reads: CASSLETGQETQYF. In DNA, the CDR3 is TGTGCCAGCAGCTTGGAGACAGGGCAGGAGACCCAGTACTTC.

J is TRBJ1-2 and V is TRBV6-5; 8 positions match TRBD1. V trimming: 3 bases; J trimming: 3 bases; junction bases outside the gene matches: 6. Germline CDR1 reads MNHEY; CDR2 reads SVGAGI. This CDR3 region has 15 residues. The CDR3 DNA reads as TGTGCCAGCAGTTATTCCAGGGGGCTCGACTATGGCTACACCTTC. This codes for CASSYSRGLDYGYTF.

This rearrangement joins TRBV19 to TRBJ1-5; D is unresolved. Trimming took off 0 bases at V and 3 bases at J, with 6 bases between the two ends. This CDR3 comprises 14 residues. Germline CDR1 LNHDA, CDR2 SQIVND (reference sequence). The CDR3 reads CASSIEQLNQPQHF. The CDR3 DNA follows: TGTGCCAGTAGTATAGAACAGCTCAATCAGCCCCAGCATTTT.

The V and J genes are TRBV11-2 and TRBJ1-3; TRBD1 matches at 8 bases. CDR1 and CDR2 (germline): SGHAT, FQNNGV. V gave up 2 bases and J gave up 0 bases; unmatched junction bases: 6. CDR3 length: 17 amino acids. CDR3 sequence (DNA): TGTGCCAGCAGCTTACGCACAGGGGGAGGCTCTGGAAACACCATATATTTT. It codes for CASSLRTGGGSGNTIYF. Full variable domain (remainder filled in from reference TRBV11-2 and TRBJ1-3): EAGVAQSPRYKIIEKRQSVAFWCNPISGHATLYWYQQILGQGPKLLIQFQNNGVVDDSQLPKDRFSAERLKGVDSTLKIQPAKLEDSAVYLCASSLRTGGGSGNTIYFGEGSWLTVV.

CDR3 sequence reads: CASSETVVFNTIYF. The CDR3 DNA reads as TGTGCCAGCAGTGAGACAGTAGTCTTCAACACCATATATTTT. The chain carries TRBV6-1 and TRBJ1-3, with D possibly matching TRBD1 (5 bases). The germline gives CDR1 MNHNS, CDR2 SASEGT. Trimming took 3 bases from V and 7 from J, leaving 13 bases between them. This CDR3 is 14 amino acids long.

This chain connects TRBV7-2 to TRBJ2-7; 8 bases are shared with TRBD2. CDR1 and CDR2 (germline): SGHTA, FQGNSA. The CDR3 sequence is 15 residues long. With V trimmed by 3 bases and J by 4 bases, 8 bases remained unmatched. The CDR3 DNA follows: TGTGCCAGCAGCTTTCAAGGGCCTAGCGGGTACGAGCAGTACTTC. Translated: CASSFQGPSGYEQYF.

This clone has just one count. The V call is TRBV5-1, the J call TRBJ2-5; no definite D call. Per the germline V gene, CDR1 is SGHRS and CDR2 is YFSETQ. The CDR3 has 14 residues. Trimming stripped 5 bases from V and 1 base from J, with 12 bases between. The CDR3 DNA reads TGCGCCAGCAGTCTATCGTCAGGCCAAGAGACCCAGTACTTC. Its protein product is CASSLSSGQETQYF.

The CDR3 region has the DNA TGTGCCAGCAGCGTAACTCCGGAGGACACTGAAGCTTTCTTT. Its translation: CASSVTPEDTEAFF. The rearrangement links TRBV7-2 to TRBJ1-1, with D hard to call. Between the trimmed V and J ends, which lost 5 bases and 3 bases, there was a span of 13 bases. The CDR3 length is 14 residues. The V gene's germline CDR1 is SGHTA and CDR2 FQGNSA.

The rearrangement uses TRBV9 and TRBJ2-1; TRBD2 matches at 9 bases. With V trimmed by 3 bases and J by 9 bases, 10 bases remained unmatched. CDR1 is SGDLS, CDR2 YYNGEE, per germline. CDR3 length equals 15 residues. CDR3 sequence reads: CASSGKGLASGEQFF. CDR3 coding DNA: TGTGCCAGCAGCGGGAAGGGACTAGCCTCCGGTGAGCAGTTCTTC.

This clone showed up just once. The V call is TRBV11-2, the J call TRBJ1-3; no reliable D call. V dropped 3 bases and J dropped 2 bases, with 5 bases sitting between them. The CDR3 totals 13 residues. Germline V gives CDR1 SGHAT, CDR2 FQNNGV. CDR3 protein: CASSLAAGNTIYF. The CDR3, as DNA: TGTGCCAGCAGCTTGGCAGCTGGAAACACCATATATTTT.

The V gene is TRBV5-5, the J gene TRBJ2-1, with no clear D. CDR3 length equals 13 residues. The germline V and J ends were trimmed by 4 bases and 3 bases, with 8 bases remaining between them. Germline lookup yields CDR1 SGHKS and CDR2 YYEKEE (reference sequence). CDR3 coding DNA: TGTGCCAGCAGCCGTGGAGACTACAATGAGCAGTTCTTC. Encoded protein: CASSRGDYNEQFF. Drawing the rest from reference TRBV5-5 and TRBJ2-1, the complete variable domain is DAGVTQSPTHLIKTRGQQVTLRCSPISGHKSVSWYQQVLGQGPQFIFQYYEKEERGRGNFPDRFSARQFPNYSSELNVNALLLGDSALYLCASSRGDYNEQFFGPGTRLTVL.

This rearrangement joins TRBV2 to TRBJ2-2; TRBD2 aligns across 13 bases. V lost 3 bases, J lost 2 bases, and 6 bases stayed unmatched. This CDR3 region has 18 residues. The V gene's germline CDR1 is SNHLY and CDR2 FYNNEI. This chain's CDR3 is CASSEGTSGGANTGELFF. The CDR3 DNA follows: TGTGCCAGCAGTGAGGGAACTAGCGGGGGGGCAAACACCGGGGAGCTGTTTTTT.

V and J are TRBV19 and TRBJ1-2, with D unclear. This CDR3 region has 15 residues. V lost 8 bases, J lost 1 base, and 17 bases lay in between. CDR1 is LNHDA and CDR2 is SQIVND in the germline V gene (reference sequence). CDR3 nucleotide sequence: TGTGCCAGTGGGCGAGCGGGAGGGATTAACTATGGCTACACCTTC. The encoded protein is CASGRAGGINYGYTF.

The chain combines TRBV5-1 with TRBJ2-7; 7 bases align to TRBD1. V shed 3 bases and J 2 bases; nucleotides not matched to a gene: 5. Germline V CDR1 and CDR2: SGHRS, YFSETQ. This CDR3 comprises 14 residues. DNA of the CDR3: TGCGCCAGCAGCTCGGGACAGCGTGCCTACGAGCAGTACTTC. This gives the protein CASSSGQRAYEQYF.

This clone was seen only a few times. The chain couples TRBV6-5 to TRBJ2-3, with no clear D. CDR1 MNHEY and CDR2 SVGAGI come from the germline V gene. The CDR3 extends over 14 amino acids. V was cut by 6 bases and J by 0 bases, with 10 bases left in between. CDR3 sequence reads: CASSRLSSTDTQYF. The CDR3 DNA follows: TGTGCCAGCAGCCGACTTTCTAGCACAGATACGCAGTATTTT.

This chain links TRBV6-1 with TRBJ1-2; weak D call: TRBD1 (5 bases). This CDR3 is built from 15 residues. V was shortened by 4 bases and J by 3 bases, with 15 bases between the two germline ends. Looked up from germline, CDR1 is MNHNS and CDR2 is SASEGT. Written as DNA, the CDR3 is TGTGCCAGCAGTGCCGTTCAGGGAAGCGACTATGGCTACACCTTC. This gives the protein CASSAVQGSDYGYTF.

This rearrangement joins TRBV30 to TRBJ2-3; D uncertain. CDR1 and CDR2 from the germline V gene are GTSNPN and SVGIG (reference sequence). V was pared by 2 bases and J by 0 bases, with 6 bases between. This CDR3 spans 13 amino acids. The CDR3 DNA follows: TGTGCCTGGAGTATACAGAGCACAGATACGCAGTATTTT. Protein: CAWSIQSTDTQYF.

The CDR3 reads CASSYGTGRNSPLHF. DNA for the CDR3: TGTGCCAGCAGTTACGGGACAGGCCGAAATTCACCCCTCCACTTT. The genes are TRBV6-5 and TRBJ1-6; 8 bases fit TRBD1. This CDR3 is 15 amino acids long. Germline V lookup: CDR1 MNHEY, CDR2 SVGAGI. Trimming removed 2 bases from V and 7 bases from J; junction bases left unmatched: 4.

The chain employs TRBV5-1 and TRBJ2-5; D is possibly TRBD1 (5 bases). V shed 0 bases and J shed 5 bases, with 11 bases lying between them. The CDR3 consists of 14 residues. Germline CDR1 reads SGHRS; CDR2 reads YFSETQ. CDR3 loop: CASSLEVGRETQYF. Written as DNA, the CDR3 is TGCGCCAGCAGCTTGGAGGTGGGGCGGGAGACCCAGTACTTC.

The chain combines TRBV5-1 with TRBJ2-2, with 8 nucleotides matching TRBD2. This CDR3 is built from 15 residues. The V gene end was trimmed by 0 bases and the J gene end by 7 bases; junction bases not matched to a gene: 5. CDR1 is SGHRS, CDR2 YFSETQ, per germline. The CDR3 nucleotides are TGCGCCAGCAGCTTGGAACTAGCGGCTGGCGGGGAGCTGTTTTTT. This gives the protein CASSLELAAGGELFF.

The chain carries TRBV5-1 and TRBJ2-1, with D uncertain. The V gene's germline CDR1 is SGHRS and CDR2 YFSETQ. The length of the CDR3 is 14 residues. V lost 0 bases to trimming and J lost 4 bases, with 8 bases between them. CDR3: CASSLANSYNEQFF. CDR3 coding DNA: TGCGCCAGCAGCTTGGCCAACTCTTACAATGAGCAGTTCTTC.

The rearrangement uses TRBV7-2 and TRBJ1-2, with D maybe TRBD1 (5 bases). Germline V gene lookup returns CDR1 SGHTA and CDR2 FQGNSA. The germline V and J ends were trimmed by 5 bases and 3 bases, with 10 bases remaining between them. This CDR3 has 13 amino acids. This CDR3 reads CASSARVDYGYTF. CDR3 bases: TGTGCCAGCAGCGCCAGGGTGGACTATGGCTACACCTTC.

This clone was seen more than once but under ten times. The V gene is TRBV5-1, the J gene TRBJ1-5; D perhaps matches TRBD1 (6 bases). The CDR3 runs to 15 residues. V dropped 0 bases and J dropped 6 bases, with 13 bases sitting between them. The germline CDR1 and CDR2 sequences are SGHRS and YFSETQ. The CDR3 DNA follows: TGCGCCAGCAGCTTGGACAGGGCGGTTGGTCAGCCCCAGCATTTT. Its protein product is CASSLDRAVGQPQHF.

The chain is built from TRBV5-5 and TRBJ2-7, with a tentative D call TRBD1 (5 bases). Germline V lookup: CDR1 SGHKS, CDR2 YYEKEE (reference sequence). The CDR3 contains 17 residues. Trimming removed 4 bases from V and 1 base from J, with 21 bases in between. CDR3 sequence (DNA): TGTGCCAGCAGCCGTGACGTAGGCAGGGTACAGTCCTACGAGCAGTACTTC. Protein: CASSRDVGRVQSYEQYF.

The chain links TRBV4-3 to TRBJ2-3; possibly TRBD2 for D (6 bases). The CDR3 is made up of 19 amino acids. V was pared by 8 bases and J by 0 bases, with 27 bases between. Germline CDR1 reads LGHNA; CDR2 reads YSLEER. CDR3 nucleotide sequence: TGCGCCAGCGGCCCTGGCCCCTTAGTAGGAGGGACGAGCACAGATACGCAGTATTTT. This translates into CASGPGPLVGGTSTDTQYF.

This clone has a single count. The rearrangement uses TRBV11-3 and TRBJ2-7, with 11 bases lining up with TRBD2. V lost 2 bases and J lost 3; bases outside the gene matches: 3. CDR3 size: 15 residues. CDR1 SGHNT and CDR2 YENEEA come from the germline V gene. The CDR3 DNA reads as TGTGCCAGCAGCTTAAAGGGACTAGCGGTCTACGAGCAGTACTTC. Its protein is CASSLKGLAVYEQYF.

The gene calls are TRBV11-3 and TRBJ2-2; D might be TRBD2 (5 bases). The CDR3 length is 12 residues. Germline V lookup: CDR1 SGHNT, CDR2 YENEEA. V shed 5 bases and J shed 7 bases, with 8 bases lying between them. This chain's CDR3 is CASSAAGGELFF. Here the CDR3 DNA reads TGTGCCAGCAGCGCGGCGGGCGGGGAGCTGTTTTTT.

This sequence joins TRBV5-4 and TRBJ2-6; no firm D call. V lost 6 bases and J 2 bases, leaving 9 bases between the germline ends. The CDR3 has 14 residues. Germline CDR1 SGHNT, CDR2 YYREEE (reference sequence). The CDR3: CASNSPTGANVLTF. The DNA of the CDR3 is TGTGCCAGCAACTCCCCGACTGGGGCCAACGTCCTGACTTTC.

V is TRBV5-1 and J is TRBJ2-1; D is possibly TRBD2 (7 bases). Germline V gene lookup returns CDR1 SGHRS and CDR2 YFSETQ. This CDR3 is 16 amino acids long. With 1 base removed from V and 8 bases from J, the gap between germline ends came to 19 bases. CDR3 region: CASSLSLGGGLDEQFF. CDR3 nucleotide sequence: TGCGCCAGCAGCTTGTCGTTGGGGGGGGGCCTTGATGAGCAGTTCTTC. The full variable domain, completed using reference TRBV5-1 and TRBJ2-1, is KAGVTQTPRYLIKTRGQQVTLSCSPISGHRSVSWYQQTPGQGLQFLFEYFSETQRNKGNFPGRFSGRQFSNSRSEMNVSTLELGDSALYLCASSLSLGGGLDEQFFGPGTRLTVL.

The J gene is TRBJ2-5, the V gene TRBV11-1; D ambiguous. CDR3 length: 14 amino acids. V gave up 5 bases and J gave up 1 base, with 11 bases separating them. Looked up from germline, CDR1 is SGHAT and CDR2 is FQDESV (reference sequence). This chain's CDR3 is CASSPSSLQETQYF. CDR3 in DNA: TGTGCCAGCAGCCCCTCGTCCCTCCAAGAGACCCAGTACTTC.

This chain links TRBV4-2 with TRBJ2-3; 8 bases align to TRBD2. Germline lookup yields CDR1 LGHNA and CDR2 YNFKEQ. The trim removed 0 bases at V and 1 base at J, leaving 3 bases unmatched. This CDR3 region has 16 residues. The CDR3 spells CASSQDLTSGTDTQYF. In DNA, the CDR3 is TGTGCCAGCAGCCAAGATTTGACTAGCGGCACAGATACGCAGTATTTT.